This T cell receptor (beta chain) emerged from a study of CD8 T cells in Susac syndrome. Study-level findings and limits: The study acknowledged a relatively small number of individuals in its TCR sequencing and HLA analysis.

Reverse transcription used roughly 0.45 to 1 ug RNA and random hexamers. TCR beta CDR3 was amplified by immunoSEQ covering 54 Vbeta and 13 Jbeta. TCRdb independently ran MiXCR on the immunoSEQ multiplex PCR reads; one entry per CDR3 protein. This sample yields some 180,000 distinct CDR3 sequences, of which about 95% are seen a single time; about 0.1% belongs to the top ten. On this clonotype: No antigen is known for it.

TCR beta sequencing was performed on blood CD8+ and CD4+ T cells. The CDR3 sequence is 13 residues long. Deletions cut 3 bases from V and 3 bases from J, with 9 bases between. The sequence was obtained from a human donor in good health. The chain joins TRBV12-3 or TRBV12-4 to TRBJ2-7, with D tentatively TRBD1 (6 bases). The sequenced material came from CD4+ T cells from PBMCs. The CDR3 reads CASSFLDSYEQYF. CDR3 DNA sequence: TGTGCCAGCAGTTTCCTGGACAGCTACGAGCAGTACTTC.